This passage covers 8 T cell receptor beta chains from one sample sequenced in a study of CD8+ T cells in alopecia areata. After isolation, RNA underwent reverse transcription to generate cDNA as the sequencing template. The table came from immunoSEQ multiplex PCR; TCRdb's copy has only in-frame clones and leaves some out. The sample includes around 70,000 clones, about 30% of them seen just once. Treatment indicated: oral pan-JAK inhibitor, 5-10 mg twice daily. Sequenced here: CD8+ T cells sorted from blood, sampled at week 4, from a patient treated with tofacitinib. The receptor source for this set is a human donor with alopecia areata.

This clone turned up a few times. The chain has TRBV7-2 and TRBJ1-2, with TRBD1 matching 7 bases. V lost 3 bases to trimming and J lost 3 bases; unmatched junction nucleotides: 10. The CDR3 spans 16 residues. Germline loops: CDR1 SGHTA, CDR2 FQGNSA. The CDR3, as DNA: TGTGCCAGCAGCTTCCCGAACAGGGGACCATACTATGGCTACACCTTC. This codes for CASSFPNRGPYYGYTF.

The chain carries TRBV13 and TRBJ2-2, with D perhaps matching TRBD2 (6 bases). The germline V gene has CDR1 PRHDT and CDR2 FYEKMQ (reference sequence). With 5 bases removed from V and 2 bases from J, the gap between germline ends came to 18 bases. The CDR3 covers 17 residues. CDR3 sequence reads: CASSPSGGVINTGELFF. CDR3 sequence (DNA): TGTGCCAGCAGCCCTTCGGGCGGGGTAATAAACACCGGGGAGCTGTTTTTT.

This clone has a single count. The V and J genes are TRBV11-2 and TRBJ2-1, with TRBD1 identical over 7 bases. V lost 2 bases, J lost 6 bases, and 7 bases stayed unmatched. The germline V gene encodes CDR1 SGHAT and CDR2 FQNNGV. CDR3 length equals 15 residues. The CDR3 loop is CASSLRGQGRNEQFF. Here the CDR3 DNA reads TGTGCCAGCAGCTTAAGGGGGCAGGGGCGCAATGAGCAGTTCTTC.

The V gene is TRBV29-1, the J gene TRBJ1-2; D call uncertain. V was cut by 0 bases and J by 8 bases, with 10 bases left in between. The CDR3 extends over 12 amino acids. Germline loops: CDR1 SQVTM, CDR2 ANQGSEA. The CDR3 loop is CSVEDGKGGYTF. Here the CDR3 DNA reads TGCAGCGTTGAAGATGGGAAAGGGGGCTACACCTTC.

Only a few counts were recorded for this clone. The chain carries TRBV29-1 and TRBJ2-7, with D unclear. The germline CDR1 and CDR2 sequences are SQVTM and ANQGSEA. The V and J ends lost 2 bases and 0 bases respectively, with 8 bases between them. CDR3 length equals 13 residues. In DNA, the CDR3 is TGCAGCGTTGAACAGCTAACCTCCTACGAGCAGTACTTC. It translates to CSVEQLTSYEQYF.

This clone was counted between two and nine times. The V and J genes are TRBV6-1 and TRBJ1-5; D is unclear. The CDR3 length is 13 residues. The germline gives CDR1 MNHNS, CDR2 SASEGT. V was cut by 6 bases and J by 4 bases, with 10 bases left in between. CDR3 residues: CASSGMENQPQHF. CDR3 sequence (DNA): TGTGCCAGCAGCGGAATGGAGAATCAGCCCCAGCATTTT.

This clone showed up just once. The CDR3 reads CASSMSPFYGYTF. In DNA, the CDR3 is TGTGCCAGTAGTATGTCACCGTTCTATGGCTACACCTTC. This chain joins TRBV19 and TRBJ1-2; no clear D gene. V was trimmed by 3 bases and J by 4 bases, leaving 9 bases between them. This CDR3 contains 13 residues. The germline V gene has CDR1 LNHDA and CDR2 SQIVND (reference sequence).

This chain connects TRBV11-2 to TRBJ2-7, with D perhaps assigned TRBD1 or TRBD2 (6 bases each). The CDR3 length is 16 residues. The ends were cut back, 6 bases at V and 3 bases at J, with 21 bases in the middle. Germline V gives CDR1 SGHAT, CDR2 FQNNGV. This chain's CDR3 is CASSMGGGEFIYEQYF. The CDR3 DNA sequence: TGTGCCAGCAGTATGGGGGGCGGGGAATTTATCTACGAGCAGTACTTC.